This TCR beta chain was documented in a study of blood T cell repertoires in COVID-19. As for the study in general: COVID-19 samples collected from the United States, Italy and Spain covered acute and convalescent phases.

Generated by immunoSEQ multiplex PCR, the TCRdb table keeps only in-frame clones and is missing some. Altogether about 53,000 clones are present, 90% being singletons, with the ten largest covering about 3.1%. There are 14 residues in the CDR3. V lost 4 bases and J lost 4; bases outside the gene matches: 5. Per the germline V gene, CDR1 is KGHDR and CDR2 is SFDVKD. The sample taken for sequencing was peripheral blood. The clonotype originates from a human donor in a cohort sampled during active COVID-19. V is TRBV24-1 and J is TRBJ1-2, with TRBD1 matching over 7 bases. CDR3 bases: TGTGCCACCAGTGACGACCGGACAGGCTATGGCTACACCTTC. Translating gives CATSDDRTGYGYTF.